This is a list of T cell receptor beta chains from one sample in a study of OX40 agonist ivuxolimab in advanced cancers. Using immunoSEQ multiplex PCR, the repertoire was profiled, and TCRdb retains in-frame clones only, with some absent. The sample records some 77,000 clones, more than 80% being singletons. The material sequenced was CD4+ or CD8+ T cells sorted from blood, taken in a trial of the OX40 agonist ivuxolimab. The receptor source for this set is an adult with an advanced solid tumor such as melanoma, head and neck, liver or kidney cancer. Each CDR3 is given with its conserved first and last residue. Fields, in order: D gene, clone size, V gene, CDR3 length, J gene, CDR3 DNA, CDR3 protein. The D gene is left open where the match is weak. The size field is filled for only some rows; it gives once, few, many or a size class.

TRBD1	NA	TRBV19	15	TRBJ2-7	TGTGCCAGTAGTATTTCCGGGACAGGTCCCTACGAGCAGTACTTC	CASSISGTGPYEQYF
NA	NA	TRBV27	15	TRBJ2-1	TGTGCCAGCAGTCCGTCGGGACTCCTTCCCCATGAGCAGTTCTTC	CASSPSGLLPHEQFF
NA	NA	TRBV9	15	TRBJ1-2	TGTGCCAGCAGCGTAGCGGCCAGTCCTAGCTATGGCTACACCTTC	CASSVAASPSYGYTF
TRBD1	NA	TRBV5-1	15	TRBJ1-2	TGCGCCAGCAGCTTGTTGAGGGGGCAAAGCTATGGCTACACCTTC	CASSLLRGQSYGYTF
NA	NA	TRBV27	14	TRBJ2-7	TGTGCCAGCTCCCTTTCCGGACGTGCCTACGAGCAGTACTTC	CASSLSGRAYEQYF
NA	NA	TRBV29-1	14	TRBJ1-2	TGCAGCGTTGAAGGGGGTTTACCGGGCTATGGCTACACCTTC	CSVEGGLPGYGYTF
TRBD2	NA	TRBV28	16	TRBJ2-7	TGTGCCAGCAGGAACCCCGGACTAGCGGGAGGCTACGAGCAGTACTTC	CASRNPGLAGGYEQYF
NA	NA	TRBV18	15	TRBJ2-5	TGTGCCAGCTCACCAGTTAGGAATCCGGCAGAGACCCAGTACTTC	CASSPVRNPAETQYF
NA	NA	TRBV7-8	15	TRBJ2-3	TGTGCCAGCAGCCCTGTCGGCGCTCGCACAGATACGCAGTATTTT	CASSPVGARTDTQYF
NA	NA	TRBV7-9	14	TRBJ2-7	TGTGCCAGCAGCTTAGCCTGGACGGACTACGAGCAGTACTTC	CASSLAWTDYEQYF
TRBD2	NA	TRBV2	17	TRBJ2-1	TGTGCCAGCAGTGAAGAAAGAATAGCGGGACCATACAATGAGCAGTTCTTC	CASSEERIAGPYNEQFF
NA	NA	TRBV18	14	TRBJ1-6	TGTGCCAGCTCACCAACAAATTATAATTCACCCCTCCACTTT	CASSPTNYNSPLHF
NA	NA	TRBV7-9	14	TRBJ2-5	TGTGCCAGCAGCCTCCGGACTCCCCAAGAGACCCAGTACTTC	CASSLRTPQETQYF
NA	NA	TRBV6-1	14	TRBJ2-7	TGTGCCAGCACAAGACACGGAATCAACTACGAGCAGTACTTC	CASTRHGINYEQYF
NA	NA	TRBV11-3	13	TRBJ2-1	TGTGCCAGCAGCCCAGGGACTCCACGCGTTCGGTTCTTC	CASSPGTPRVRFF
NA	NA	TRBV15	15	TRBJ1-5	TGTGCCACCAGCAGAGATTTAGTGGCGGGGCAGCCCCAGCATTTT	CATSRDLVAGQPQHF
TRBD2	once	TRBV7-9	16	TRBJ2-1	TGTGCCAGCAGCTTAGGCGGCGGGAGGGCTGTTAATGAGCAGTTCTTC	CASSLGGGRAVNEQFF
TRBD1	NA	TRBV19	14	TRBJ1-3	TGTGCCAGTATGAAGGGGGCGGCTGGAAACACCATATATTTT	CASMKGAAGNTIYF
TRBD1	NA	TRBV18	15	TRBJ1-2	TGTGCCAGCTCACACTTGACAGGGGCGAACTATGGCTACACCTTC	CASSHLTGANYGYTF
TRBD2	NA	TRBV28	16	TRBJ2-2	TGTGCCAGCAGCTTCGATCTAGCGGGAGGACCCGGGGAGCTGTTTTTT	CASSFDLAGGPGELFF
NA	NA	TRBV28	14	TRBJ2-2	TGTGCCAGCAGTTTAGGAGGGGCCACCGGGGAGCTGTTTTTT	CASSLGGATGELFF
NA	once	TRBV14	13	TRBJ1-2	TGTGCCAGCAGCGCCGGACAGTTCTATGGCTACACCTTC	CASSAGQFYGYTF
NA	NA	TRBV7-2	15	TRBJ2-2	TGTGCCAGCAGCTTAGTTTGGGGGAACACCGGGGAGCTGTTTTTT	CASSLVWGNTGELFF
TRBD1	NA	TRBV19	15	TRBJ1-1	TGTGCCAGTAGCACCCTGGGGACAGTGAACACTGAAGCTTTCTTT	CASSTLGTVNTEAFF
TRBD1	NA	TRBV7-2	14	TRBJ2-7	TGTGCCAGCAGCTTAAGAGCAGGGGGCTACGAGCAGTACTTC	CASSLRAGGYEQYF
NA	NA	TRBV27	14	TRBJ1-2	TGTGCCAGCAGTTTATCCGGAGGGAGTAAAGGCTACACCTTC	CASSLSGGSKGYTF
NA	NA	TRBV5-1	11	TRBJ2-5	TGCGCCACCGGGTACCAAGAGACCCAGTACTTC	CATGYQETQYF
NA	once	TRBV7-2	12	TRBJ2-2	TGTGCCAGCAGCTTAGCGGTGGGGGAGCTGTTTTTT	CASSLAVGELFF
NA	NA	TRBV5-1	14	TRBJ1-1	TGCGCCAGCAGCCATGACAGCCAGAACACTGAAGCTTTCTTT	CASSHDSQNTEAFF
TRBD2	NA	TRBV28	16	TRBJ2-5	TGTGCCAGCAGCAGGGGACTAGCGGGAGTCCGAGAGACCCAGTACTTC	CASSRGLAGVRETQYF
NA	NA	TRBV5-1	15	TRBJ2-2	TGCGCCAGCAGCTTGGTCGCTCAGAACACCGGGGAGCTGTTTTTT	CASSLVAQNTGELFF
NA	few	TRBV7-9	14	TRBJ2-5	TGTGCCAGCAGCTTAGGGGTTAGCGTGGAGACCCAGTACTTC	CASSLGVSVETQYF
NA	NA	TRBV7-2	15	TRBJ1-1	TGTGCCAGCAGCTTGATTGGGGGCATGAACACTGAAGCTTTCTTT	CASSLIGGMNTEAFF
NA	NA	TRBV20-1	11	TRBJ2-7	TGCAGTGCTTCGGGACCCTACGAGCAGTACTTC	CSASGPYEQYF
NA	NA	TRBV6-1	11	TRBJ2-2	TGTGCCAGCAGTGAACTGGGGGAGCTGTTTTTT	CASSELGELFF
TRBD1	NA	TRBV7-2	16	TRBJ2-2	TGTGCCAGCAGTGTTGGACAGGTGGGGAACACCGGGGAGCTGTTTTTT	CASSVGQVGNTGELFF
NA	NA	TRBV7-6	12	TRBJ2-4	TGTGCCAGCAGCTTAGATCCGAACATTCAGTACTTC	CASSLDPNIQYF
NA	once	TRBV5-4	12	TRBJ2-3	TGTGCCAGCCGGACATTTGGAGATACGCAGTATTTT	CASRTFGDTQYF
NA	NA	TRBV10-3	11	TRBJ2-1	TGTGCCATCAGTGGGAGCCGGGAGCAGTTCTTC	CAISGSREQFF
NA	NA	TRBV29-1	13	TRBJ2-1	TGCAGCGTTCACGGGTCAGGCTACAATGAGCAGTTCTTC	CSVHGSGYNEQFF
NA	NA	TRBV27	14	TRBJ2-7	TGTGCCAGCAGTTCCAGTGGGGGTCGCTACGAGCAGTACTTC	CASSSSGGRYEQYF
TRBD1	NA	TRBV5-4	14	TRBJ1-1	TGTGCCAGCAGCCGACAGGGGGGGGAAACTGAAGCTTTCTTT	CASSRQGGETEAFF
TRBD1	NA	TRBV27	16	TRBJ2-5	TGTGCCAGCAGCACCGGGGACAGGCGCGCCCAAGAGACCCAGTACTTC	CASSTGDRRAQETQYF
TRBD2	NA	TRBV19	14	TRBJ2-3	TGTGCCAGTAGGTGGTTAGCGGGAGGGCATACGCAGTATTTT	CASRWLAGGHTQYF